This TCR beta chain was sequenced for a study of Ad26.COV2.S vaccination and SARS-CoV-2 variants. Study-level background: Donor was assigned to the Ad26.COV2.S arm of trial COV1001.

Findings and caveats of the study: Researchers reported similar non-spike TCR breadth in vaccine and placebo recipients. Vaccinees showed greater spike-specific TCR breadth than placebo recipients.

As concerns this clone: Its target is not known.

As to treatment: some 19 received Ad26.COV2.S at low or high dose, single or two shots; several received placebo; per-sample allocation not given. The investigators took samples on day 63 after the first vaccine or placebo injection. The vaccine delivered Wuhan-strain SARS-CoV-2 spike through an Ad26 vector. Assay: immunoSEQ multiplex PCR; the TCRdb copy retains only in-frame clones and omits some. The repertoire includes hundreds of thousands of clones, around 92% of them detected once, and approximately 1.7% sits in the top ten. This receptor was identified in a person aged 18-65 years who received the Ad26.COV2.S COVID-19 vaccine or a placebo. The material was peripheral blood, obtained in a trial of Ad26.COV2.S vaccine versus placebo.

DNA of the CDR3: TGTGCCAGCAGCGTAGGAGTCAGCGGGGGGAACACCGGGGAGCTGTTTTTT. Its protein is CASSVGVSGGNTGELFF. The chain uses TRBV9 and TRBJ2-2; 8 nucleotides align to TRBD2. CDR1 is SGDLS, CDR2 YYNGEE, per germline. The CDR3 runs 17 residues. V dropped 0 bases and J dropped 1; count of bases not matched to a gene: 5.